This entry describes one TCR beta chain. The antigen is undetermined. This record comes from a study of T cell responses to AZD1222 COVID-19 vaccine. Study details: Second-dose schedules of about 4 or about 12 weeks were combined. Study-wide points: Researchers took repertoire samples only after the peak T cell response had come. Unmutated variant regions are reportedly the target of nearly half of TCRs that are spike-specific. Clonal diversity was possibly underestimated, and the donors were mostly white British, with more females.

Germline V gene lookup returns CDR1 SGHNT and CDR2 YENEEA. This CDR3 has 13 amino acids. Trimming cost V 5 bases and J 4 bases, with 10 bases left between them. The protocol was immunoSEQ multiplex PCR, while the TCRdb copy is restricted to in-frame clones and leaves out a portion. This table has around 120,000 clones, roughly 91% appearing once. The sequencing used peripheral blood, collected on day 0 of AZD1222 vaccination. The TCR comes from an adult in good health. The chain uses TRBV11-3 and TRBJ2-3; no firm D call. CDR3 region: CASSRREADTQYF. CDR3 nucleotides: TGTGCCAGCAGCCGCCGAGAGGCAGATACGCAGTATTTT.